The T cell receptor beta chain described here comes from a study of a mutant IDH1 vaccine in newly diagnosed glioma (dated by TCRdb to the early 2020s). In terms of the full investigation: In the chemotherapy-containing groups, vaccination started alongside temozolomide cycles, whereas in patients who had radiotherapy alone it started 4-6 weeks after radiotherapy. Visit V12 was the week-35 safety follow-up and visit V13 was the week-47 end of study. Of the roughly 32 patients who were treated, around 62% were male and approximately 40% were female, and the mean age was roughly 40 years. Before enrollment, patients had received standard therapy of radiotherapy alone, temozolomide alone, or radiochemotherapy with temozolomide; most received the combination. Peripheral blood was collected at six visits: V03 (baseline), V05, V07, V10, V12 and V13. Longitudinal TCRB deep sequencing was performed for 20 to 25 treated patients wherever samples were available for exploratory analyses.

This clone was picked up one time. This clone's antigen is unknown. Qualities for individual bases were not recorded, and no much larger clone is one base off. The library was produced with the immunoSEQ multiplex PCR assay. The hsTCRB Kit was used according to the manufacturer's protocol to amplify rearranged TCR beta chain sequences. An Illumina MiSeq was used to sequence the TCRB libraries. As for how the authors treated the data: Demultiplexing, trimming and gene mapping were performed with the kit vendor's proprietary platform. This immuneACCESS table, as held by TCRdb, lists in-frame sequences with V and J called but not all clones. Of the missing ones, under half trace to an unresolved V gene in checked studies; the others have no known cause. The DNA gave D and trimming, while V, J and clone size come from that table. The sample profile shows about 94,000 clones; about nine tenths of them were found once. Approximately 0.8% of the sample belongs to the ten largest clones.

Sequences SGHRS (CDR1) and YFSETQ (CDR2) are obtained from the germline V gene. Trimming costs V 3 bases and J 8 bases, and their ends lie 12 bases apart. There are 14 amino acids in the CDR3, from cysteine to phenylalanine inclusive. The entry retains the CDR3 DNA only, 42 bases that are in frame from base 1. The time point label of this sample denotes: week 47, end of study. Each vaccine dose was 300 ug of a 20-mer mutant IDH1 peptide in Montanide, given subcutaneously with topical imiquimod. Patients were given eight vaccinations, in weeks 1, 3, 5, 7, 11, 15, 19 and 23, which matched visits V03 through V10. The donors had newly diagnosed IDH1-mutant astrocytomas of WHO grade 3 or 4 that showed loss of nuclear ATRX. The samples were drawn from NOA16, a multicentre, single-arm, open-label phase I trial in Germany that tested a mutant IDH1 peptide vaccine in humans for the first time. Genomic DNA for TCRB sequencing was isolated from EDTA blood with the DNeasy Blood and Tissue Kit.

The study at large found these results: It was noted by the authors that analyses of patient blood samples could not be reproduced owing to sample limitations. Immune responses induced by the vaccine were seen in more than 85% of patients across multiple MHC alleles. PBMC samples for TCRB deep sequencing were selected based on availability. Pseudoprogression appeared unrelated to alterations in the top peripheral T cell clonotypes detected by TCRB sequencing.

The specimen was PBMCs, collected from a glioma patient whose treatment included an IDH1 peptide vaccine. The chain employs TRBV5-1 and TRBJ1-6; a tentative D call is TRBD1 (6 bases match). The origin of this receptor is a woman in her forties or fifties with glioma. The CDR3 sequence is CASSSQGMDSPLHF. The nucleotides read TGCGCCAGCAGCTCCCAGGGGATGGATTCACCCCTCCACTTT.